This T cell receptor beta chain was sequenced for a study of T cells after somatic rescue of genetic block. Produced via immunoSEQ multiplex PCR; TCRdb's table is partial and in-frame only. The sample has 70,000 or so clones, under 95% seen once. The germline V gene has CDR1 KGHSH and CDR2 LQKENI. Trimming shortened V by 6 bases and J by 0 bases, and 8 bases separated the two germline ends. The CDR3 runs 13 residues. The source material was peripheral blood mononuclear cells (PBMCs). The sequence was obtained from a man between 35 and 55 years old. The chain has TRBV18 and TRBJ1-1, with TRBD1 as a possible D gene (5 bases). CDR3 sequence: CASSTAMNTEAFF. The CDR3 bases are TGTGCCAGCTCGACAGCAATGAACACTGAAGCTTTCTTT.